Below are 23 T cell receptor beta chains sequenced from a single sample in a study of Ad26.COV2.S vaccination and SARS-CoV-2 variants. TCRdb's table, derived via immunoSEQ multiplex PCR, lists solely in-frame clones and lacks some. The table has about 350,000 clones, roughly 89% seen once. Sample treatment: some 20 received Ad26.COV2.S at low or high dose, single or two shots; 5 received placebo; per-sample allocation not given. Samples were taken on day 63 after the first vaccine or placebo injection. This sample comprised peripheral blood, obtained in a trial of Ad26.COV2.S vaccine versus placebo. These TCRs come from a person aged 18 to 59 who received the Ad26.COV2.S COVID-19 vaccine or a placebo.

This clone showed up just once. The same CDR3 also results from other DNA sequences found in this sample. The chain couples TRBV12-3 or TRBV12-4 to TRBJ2-5, with TRBD1 matching 9 bases. CDR3 length equals 13 residues. With V trimmed by 3 bases and J by 4 bases, 0 bases remained unmatched. The CDR3 sequence: CASSLGQGETQYF. Written as DNA, the CDR3 is TGTGCCAGCAGTTTGGGACAGGGAGAGACCCAGTACTTC.

J is TRBJ1-4 and V is TRBV4-2, with 9 nucleotides matching TRBD1. After removal of 0 bases from V and 8 bases from J, the junction contained 19 bases not matched to a gene. The CDR3 totals 20 residues. The V gene's germline CDR1 is LGHNA and CDR2 YNFKEQ. The CDR3 spells CASSQDLGTGSSGGGEKLFF. The CDR3 DNA reads as TGTGCCAGCAGCCAAGATCTGGGGACAGGGTCCTCGGGGGGAGGCGAAAAACTGTTTTTT.

V usage is TRBV6-6 and J usage is TRBJ1-4; D is possibly TRBD1 (5 bases). The CDR3 spans 16 residues. Trimming removed 2 bases from V and 4 bases from J, with 14 bases in between. Germline V gives CDR1 MNHNY, CDR2 SVGAGI (reference sequence). CDR3 region: CASSYPTVGHNEKLFF. CDR3 bases: TGTGCCAGCAGTTACCCGACAGTGGGGCATAATGAAAAACTGTTTTTT.

This chain connects TRBV7-8 to TRBJ2-3, with 8 bases fitting TRBD2. This CDR3 is built from 17 residues. Germline CDR1 and CDR2: SGHVS and FQNEAQ. Trimming took 5 bases from V and 2 from J; bases not matched to a gene: 12. The CDR3 DNA reads as TGTGCCAGCAGCCCACCTGGGGTAGCGGGACCCACAGATACGCAGTATTTT. This sequence encodes CASSPPGVAGPTDTQYF.

This chain links TRBV3-1 (or the pseudogene TRBV3-2) with TRBJ2-1, with D tentatively TRBD2 (6 bases). The CDR3 runs to 14 residues. Trimming removed 4 bases at V and 8 bases at J, with 15 bases between. The germline V gene has CDR1 LGHDT and CDR2 YNNKEL (reference sequence). In nucleotides, the CDR3 is TGTGCCAGCAGCCCCGGAGGGCTAGGTGATGAGCAGTTCTTC. Residues: CASSPGGLGDEQFF.

J is TRBJ2-1 and V is TRBV18; D may match TRBD1 or TRBD2 (6 bases each). Germline values: CDR1 KGHSH, CDR2 LQKENI. The V and J ends lost 4 bases and 5 bases respectively, with 15 bases between them. The CDR3 contains 15 residues. The CDR3 loop is CASSRRDTRDNEQFF. The CDR3 bases are TGTGCCAGCTCACGGCGGGACACCAGAGACAATGAGCAGTTCTTC. The full variable domain, rest sourced from reference TRBV18 and TRBJ2-1, is NAGVMQNPRHLVRRRGQEARLRCSPMKGHSHVYWYRQLPEEGLKFMVYLQKENIIDESGMPKERFSAEFPKEGPSILRIQQVVRGDSAAYFCASSRRDTRDNEQFFGPGTRLTVL.

This rearrangement joins TRBV28 to TRBJ1-1, with D uncertain. The CDR3 contains 11 residues. Trimming left V 3 bases short and J 4 bases short, with 3 bases between. Germline lookup yields CDR1 MDHEN and CDR2 SYDVKM. The CDR3 spells CASSLPTEAFF. CDR3 coding DNA: TGTGCCAGCAGTTTGCCCACTGAAGCTTTCTTT.

This clone was counted only a few times. The gene calls are TRBV2 and TRBJ1-1, with 9 bases lining up with TRBD1. Germline CDR1 and CDR2: SNHLY and FYNNEI. The V segment lost 7 bases and the J segment 5 bases; nucleotides outside the gene matches: 11. This CDR3 is built from 15 residues. The CDR3 nucleotides are TGTGCCAGCATCCCACAGGGGGCGCGAGGGACTGAAGCTTTCTTT. This sequence encodes CASIPQGARGTEAFF.

This chain connects TRBV6-2 or TRBV6-3 to TRBJ1-2; maybe TRBD1 (5 bases). The CDR3 has 14 residues. Germline V lookup: CDR1 MNHEY, CDR2 SVGEGT. V gave up 2 bases and J gave up 0 bases, with 7 bases separating them. The CDR3 loop reads CASSYGGSNYGYTF. The CDR3 coding sequence is TGTGCCAGCAGTTACGGGGGTTCTAACTATGGCTACACCTTC.

The chain carries TRBV18 and TRBJ1-5; D gene unclear. This CDR3 is built from 14 residues. V was trimmed by 2 bases and J by 7 bases, leaving 12 bases between them. The germline gives CDR1 KGHSH, CDR2 LQKENI. As DNA, the CDR3 is TGTGCCAGCTCACCAGCATTATCCAGCCAGCCCCAGCATTTT. Translating it yields CASSPALSSQPQHF.

The gene calls are TRBV7-8 and TRBJ2-5; D might be TRBD1 (5 bases). Per the germline V gene, CDR1 is SGHVS and CDR2 is FQNEAQ. Trimming took 1 base from V and 5 from J, leaving 20 bases between them. The length of the CDR3 is 17 residues. CDR3 loop: CASSLGWGPEVAETQYF. The CDR3 nucleotides read TGTGCCAGCAGCTTAGGATGGGGCCCAGAGGTCGCCGAGACCCAGTACTTC.

The genes are TRBV25-1 and TRBJ2-3; the match to TRBD1 covers 8 bases. The germline V gene encodes CDR1 MGHDK and CDR2 SYGVNS. V was pared by 3 bases and J by 5 bases, with 7 bases of the junction left unmatched. There are 15 residues in the CDR3. CDR3: CASSDPRGQRDTQYF. The CDR3 region has the DNA TGTGCCAGCAGTGATCCCAGGGGGCAGAGAGATACGCAGTATTTT.

The chain recombines TRBV19 with TRBJ1-1; D uncertain. V was clipped by 6 bases and J by 1 base, with 18 bases between them. The V gene's germline CDR1 is LNHDA and CDR2 SQIVND (reference sequence). The CDR3 runs 16 residues. DNA for the CDR3: TGTGCCAGTAGGACAACGTCGGGCCGAGGGAACACTGAAGCTTTCTTT. Protein sequence: CASRTTSGRGNTEAFF.

This chain joins TRBV28 and TRBJ2-7; TRBD2 matches at 10 bases. The V and J ends lost 6 bases and 2 bases, in that order; junction bases with no gene match: 10. Germline CDR1 MDHEN, CDR2 SYDVKM. The CDR3 is 16 amino acids. The CDR3 bases are TGTGCCAGCAGACCCCTCCCTAGCGGGAGCCCCTACGAGCAGTACTTC. It specifies CASRPLPSGSPYEQYF. The full variable domain, rest sourced from reference TRBV28 and TRBJ2-7, is DVKVTQSSRYLVKRTGEKVFLECVQDMDHENMFWYRQDPGLGLRLIYFSYDVKMKEKGDIPEGYSVSREKKERFSLILESASTNQTSMYLCASRPLPSGSPYEQYFGPGTRLTVT.

This clone has only one observation. V is TRBV6-6 and J is TRBJ1-1; weak D call: TRBD1 (5 bases). Germline assignment: CDR1 MNHNY and CDR2 SVGAGI (reference sequence). Deletions cut 3 bases from V and 4 bases from J, with 18 bases between. CDR3 length equals 16 residues. The CDR3 bases are TGTGCCAGCAGTTATCCCCCTGACAGTCACGTCACTGAAGCTTTCTTT. It specifies CASSYPPDSHVTEAFF.

This sequence joins TRBV6-5 and TRBJ1-3; 7 bases fit TRBD1. The junction had 6 bases not matched to a gene; V was cut back by 5 bases and J by 2 bases. This CDR3 has 15 amino acids. Germline V lookup: CDR1 MNHEY, CDR2 SVGAGI. For the CDR3, the DNA is TGTGCCAGCAGTCTCTCCGGGACAGCTGGAAACACCATATATTTT. This encodes CASSLSGTAGNTIYF.

The chain employs TRBV3-1 (or the pseudogene TRBV3-2) and TRBJ1-3, with D unresolved. The CDR3 consists of 15 residues. The V end was cut by 4 bases, the J end by 1 base, with 11 bases between. Germline assignment: CDR1 LGHDT and CDR2 YNNKEL (reference sequence). The CDR3 coding sequence is TGTGCCAGCAGCCCGCTTGCATCTTCTGGAAACACCATATATTTT. Translated: CASSPLASSGNTIYF.

V and J are TRBV4-1 and TRBJ2-7; tentatively, D is TRBD2 (6 bases). V was clipped by 5 bases and J by 2 bases, with 22 bases between them. CDR1 and CDR2 from the germline V gene are MGHRA and YSYEKL. This CDR3 has 17 amino acids. The CDR3 DNA sequence: TGCGCCAGCAGCGAAAGATACCTTGGGGGGATAGCCTACGAGCAGTACTTC. Translation: CASSERYLGGIAYEQYF.

The gene calls are TRBV11-2 and TRBJ2-7; 7 bases fit TRBD1. The CDR3 is 14 amino acids. Germline lookup yields CDR1 SGHAT and CDR2 FQNNGV. V was clipped by 0 bases and J by 3 bases; unmatched bases: 2. CDR3 in DNA: TGTGCCAGCAGCTTAGAACCAGGGGGCTACGAGCAGTACTTC. Translating it yields CASSLEPGGYEQYF.

V gene TRBV19 combines with J gene TRBJ1-5; D perhaps matches TRBD1 (5 bases). V gave up 5 bases and J gave up 2 bases, with 13 bases separating them. This CDR3 region has 15 residues. CDR1 and CDR2 from the germline V gene are LNHDA and SQIVND (reference sequence). The CDR3 loop reads CASSPRRDGNQPQHF. The CDR3 region has the DNA TGTGCCAGTAGTCCACGCCGGGACGGCAATCAGCCCCAGCATTTT.

The rearrangement joins TRBV2 to TRBJ2-5; D may be TRBD1 or TRBD2 (6 bases each). Looked up from germline, CDR1 is SNHLY and CDR2 is FYNNEI. The CDR3 is 15 residues long. Trimming shortened V by 6 bases and J by 4 bases, and 18 bases separated the two germline ends. The CDR3 coding sequence is TGTGCCAGCAGCCCGGGCACAGGGAGGACAGAGACCCAGTACTTC. This gives the protein CASSPGTGRTETQYF.

V and J are TRBV28 and TRBJ1-1; D ambiguous. The CDR3 has 12 residues. CDR1 MDHEN and CDR2 SYDVKM come from the germline V gene. Trimming pared 6 bases from V and 6 bases from J, leaving 11 bases between. CDR3 sequence (DNA): TGTGCCAGCAGCAGGCAGGAGCCTGAAGCTTTCTTT. The encoded protein is CASSRQEPEAFF.

The V gene is TRBV4-1, the J gene TRBJ2-4; no clear D. The V and J ends lost 4 bases and 2 bases respectively, with 9 bases between them. This CDR3 spans 14 amino acids. CDR1 is MGHRA and CDR2 is YSYEKL in the germline V gene. The CDR3 loop is CASSPANPKNIQYF. DNA for the CDR3: TGCGCCAGCAGCCCCGCGAATCCCAAAAACATTCAGTACTTC.